This TCR beta chain was retrieved from a study of T cell repertoires in cytomegalovirus infection (dated by TCRdb to between 2018 and 2021). About the study as a whole: Recently identified HLA-C-restricted CMV epitopes, whose presentation resists viral immunomodulation, were targeted by peptide stimulations together with well-studied HLA-B-restricted epitopes. Donor HLA type was relevant to the analysis, as public TCR beta signatures indicated carriage of CMV infection together with the matching HLA type. The investigation overall reported the following: In the ex vivo response, HLA-C-restricted CMV-specific TCR beta clonotypes were dominant, and in two of eight donors the single most frequent clonotype came from this HLA-C-restricted group. Cumulative frequency of public TCR beta family members discriminated carriers of CMV infection plus the relevant HLA type in this cohort and an independent roughly 320-donor cohort.

About this clonotype: Its target antigen remains unknown. No base qualities exist here, and no much larger clone lies one base off it.

Inclusive of the bounding cysteine and phenylalanine, the CDR3 is 13 residues long. The entry retains the CDR3 DNA only, 39 bases that are in frame from base 1. V is clipped by 5 bases and J by 8 bases, and the sequence between their germline boundaries is 15 bases long. The run used an Illumina HiSeq 1500. TCRdb ran its own pipeline on the public reads, namely fastp trimming at Q25 and MiXCR clone calling, and kept in-frame beta chains. Entries are consolidated by CDR3 protein sequence, retaining the most common genes and DNA. A total of 250,000 to 300,000 distinct CDR3 sequences appear in this sample, around 20% of them only once. The ten most abundant clones make up roughly a fifth of the sample. The sample's treatment or condition label, in plain terms: in vitro stimulation with specific CMV peptide epitopes to enrich CMV-specific T cells.

Sequencing used cultured PBMCs, obtained from culture after CMV antigen stimulation. The chain couples TRBV12-3 or TRBV12-4 to TRBJ1-1; TRBD1 is a weak D gene call, 5 bases matching. The receptor's source is a human donor in good health (CMV status not recorded). Some clones in this sample may be carry-over from other donors' samples. The CDR3 sequence is CASSKPRVPEAFF. The DNA reads TGTGCCAGCAGTAAACCCAGGGTCCCCGAAGCTTTCTTT.